Listed here are 17 T cell receptor beta chains from one sample, sequenced in a study of Ad26.COV2.S vaccination and SARS-CoV-2 variants. Assay: immunoSEQ multiplex PCR; the TCRdb copy retains only in-frame clones and omits some. In the table there are just over 350,000 clones, about 92% of which are singletons. The sequences come from peripheral blood, collected after recovery from COVID-19. The receptors were sampled from a human donor who had recovered from COVID-19.

The rearrangement uses TRBV10-3 and TRBJ2-3, with D hard to call. This CDR3 region has 12 residues. Trimming stripped 3 bases from V and 5 bases from J, with 6 bases between. Germline V lookup: CDR1 ENHRY, CDR2 SYGVKD. CDR3 DNA sequence: TGTGCCATCAGTGAAGGTGGAGATACGCAGTATTTT. Its translation: CAISEGGDTQYF.

This chain connects TRBV6-5 to TRBJ2-1; D is unclear. This CDR3 spans 13 amino acids. CDR1 is MNHEY and CDR2 is SVGAGI in the germline V gene. V lost 0 bases and J 6 bases, leaving 6 bases between the germline ends. The CDR3 coding sequence is TGTGCCAGCAGTTACTCGAATGGCAATGAGCAGTTCTTC. This sequence encodes CASSYSNGNEQFF.

V is TRBV7-6 and J is TRBJ1-5; D gene uncertain. V shed 1 base and J shed 10 bases, with 23 bases lying between them. The CDR3 loop spans 17 amino acids. Germline V CDR1 and CDR2: SGHVS, FNYEAQ. Here the CDR3 DNA reads TGTGCCAGCAGCTTAGGTCCGGGCACGGAACTAAATATACCCCAGCATTTT. Residues: CASSLGPGTELNIPQHF.

This chain connects TRBV3-1 (or the pseudogene TRBV3-2) to TRBJ2-3; TRBD2 matches 9 bases. CDR3 length: 16 residues. CDR1 LGHDT and CDR2 YNNKEL come from the germline V gene (reference sequence). J lost 6 bases, V lost 0 bases, and 7 bases had no gene match. The DNA for the CDR3 is TGTGCCAGCAGCCAAGAGTTGGGCGGGGGGGCGGATACGCAGTATTTT. Translated: CASSQELGGGADTQYF.

The chain couples TRBV7-9 to TRBJ1-3, with TRBD1 matching over 11 bases. The germline gives CDR1 SEHNR, CDR2 FQNEAQ (reference sequence). This CDR3 has 15 amino acids. V lost 5 bases to trimming and J lost 3 bases; unmatched junction nucleotides: 3. CDR3 sequence: CASSRTGGGGNTIYF. The CDR3 DNA sequence: TGTGCCAGCAGCAGGACAGGGGGCGGTGGAAACACCATATATTTT.

The V and J genes are TRBV4-3 and TRBJ1-1; no definite D call. The CDR3 is 14 residues long. V gave up 1 base and J gave up 1 base, with 7 bases separating them. Germline V gene lookup returns CDR1 LGHNA and CDR2 YSLEER. CDR3 protein: CASSQGYKNTEAFF. The CDR3 DNA sequence: TGCGCCAGCAGCCAAGGGTATAAGAACACTGAAGCTTTCTTT.

This clone occurred once. This chain joins TRBV15 and TRBJ1-1, with D hard to call. The CDR3 extends over 12 amino acids. Looked up from germline, CDR1 is LNHNV and CDR2 is YYDKDF (reference sequence). Trimming cost V 4 bases and J 5 bases, with 8 bases left between them. The CDR3 DNA sequence: TGTGCCACCAGCACCCTCCGGACTGAAGCTTTCTTT. Residues: CATSTLRTEAFF. Combining the CDR3 with reference TRBV15 and TRBJ1-1 gives the whole variable domain DAMVIQNPRYQVTQFGKPVTLSCSQTLNHNVMYWYQQKSSQAPKLLFHYYDKDFNNEADTPDNFQSRRPNTSFCFLDIRSPGLGDTAMYLCATSTLRTEAFFGQGTRLTVV.

V and J are TRBV12-5 and TRBJ1-1; 7 bases match TRBD1. Germline V lookup: CDR1 LGHNT, CDR2 FRNRAP. The CDR3 is made up of 16 amino acids. Unmatched junction bases numbered 6, after V lost 0 bases and J lost 2 bases. The CDR3 DNA is TGTGCTAGTGGTTTGGTGGGGCAGGGGGGTAACACTGAAGCTTTCTTT. Protein sequence: CASGLVGQGGNTEAFF.

The J gene is TRBJ2-7, the V gene TRBV4-2; D unclear. Trimming shortened V by 3 bases and J by 3 bases, and 12 bases separated the two germline ends. Germline values: CDR1 LGHNA, CDR2 YNFKEQ. The CDR3 runs 14 residues. The DNA for the CDR3 is TGTGCCAGCAGCCAGGTCGATGGGATCTACGAGCAGTACTTC. It specifies CASSQVDGIYEQYF.

The chain is built from TRBV12-3 or TRBV12-4 and TRBJ2-1; D call uncertain. CDR3 length: 13 amino acids. V was shortened by 6 bases and J by 8 bases, with 14 bases between the two germline ends. The DNA of the CDR3 is TGTGCCAGCAGACCAGGTCCGAGCGATGAGCAGTTCTTC. This translates into CASRPGPSDEQFF.

The gene calls are TRBV14 and TRBJ1-1; no firm D call. CDR1 SGHDN and CDR2 FVKESK come from the germline V gene. CDR3 length: 16 amino acids. Trimming removed 1 base from V and 5 bases from J, with 17 bases in between. The DNA of the CDR3 is TGTGCCAGCAGCCAAGGAGTGGAGGTCCTGGGGACTGAAGCTTTCTTT. Protein sequence: CASSQGVEVLGTEAFF.

The rearrangement uses TRBV5-1 and TRBJ1-1, with D unresolved. This CDR3 region has 14 residues. The ends were cut back, 0 bases at V and 5 bases at J, with 11 bases in the middle. Per germline, CDR1 SGHRS and CDR2 YFSETQ. The DNA for the CDR3 is TGCGCCAGCAGCTTGGGGGAATGGAGGACTGAAGCTTTCTTT. Translation gives CASSLGEWRTEAFF.

The V call is TRBV27, the J call TRBJ2-7; TRBD1 matches 9 bases. V lost 6 bases, J lost 1 base, and 7 bases stayed unmatched. From germline, CDR1 is MNHEY and CDR2 SMNVEV (reference sequence). The CDR3 sequence is 15 residues long. The CDR3 DNA reads as TGTGCCAGCAGCTGGACGACAGGGGGTTCCTACGAGCAGTACTTC. Protein: CASSWTTGGSYEQYF.

About this clone itself: Other DNA sequences in this specimen translate into the identical CDR3. As DNA, the CDR3 is TGTGCCAGCAGTTTCGGGTCCGGGGCCAACGTCCTGACTTTC. Translating it yields CASSFGSGANVLTF. V usage is TRBV27 and J usage is TRBJ2-6; D uncertain. The CDR3 loop spans 14 amino acids. Deletions cut 3 bases from V and 4 bases from J, with 7 bases between. In germline, CDR1 is MNHEY, CDR2 SMNVEV (reference sequence).

J is TRBJ1-2 and V is TRBV6-5; possible D gene TRBD1, 5 bases. Trimming stripped 2 bases from V and 3 bases from J, with 13 bases between. The CDR3 sequence is 15 residues long. Germline values: CDR1 MNHEY, CDR2 SVGAGI. The CDR3 loop reads CASSYAGIGDYGYTF. The CDR3 DNA is TGTGCCAGCAGTTACGCAGGGATTGGGGACTATGGCTACACCTTC.

This clone occurred once. The gene calls are TRBV12-3 or TRBV12-4 and TRBJ1-2; D is possibly TRBD1 (5 bases). Deletions cut 3 bases from V and 7 bases from J, with 6 bases between. The CDR3 is made up of 11 amino acids. The chain's CDR3 is CASSFGGGYTF. CDR3 DNA: TGTGCCAGCAGTTTTGGGGGTGGCTACACCTTC.

V usage is TRBV13 and J usage is TRBJ1-5; TRBD1 might be the D (5 bases). The CDR3 spans 14 residues. Germline V lookup: CDR1 PRHDT, CDR2 FYEKMQ (reference sequence). V was clipped by 5 bases and J by 4 bases, with 12 bases between them. The CDR3 protein is CASSVRGGNQPQHF. The CDR3 nucleotides read TGTGCCAGCAGCGTCCGCGGGGGGAATCAGCCCCAGCATTTT.